The entry below describes one TCR beta chain. Antigen specificity is unknown. MiXCR, run by TCRdb on the reads, gives a single entry per CDR3 protein. The sample lists about 150,000 distinct CDR3 sequences, about 15% seen once, with roughly a sixth in the top ten. This record comes from a study of T cell repertoires in cytomegalovirus infection. Study-level background: Public TCR beta signatures provided an indication of both CMV infection and a matching HLA type.

Findings and caveats of the study: CMV-specific TCR beta clonotypes restricted by HLA-C were the ones dominating the ex vivo response.

Trimming pared 2 bases from V and 6 bases from J, leaving 26 bases between. This CDR3 region has 19 residues. CDR1 is SGHRS and CDR2 is YFSETQ in the germline V gene. The origin of this receptor is a human donor in good health (CMV status not recorded). Some clones in this sample may be carry-over from other donors' samples. This sequence joins TRBV5-1 and TRBJ2-2; tentative D call: TRBD1 (5 bases). The source material was CD8+ T cells from PBMCs. The CDR3 region is CASSFRDRSVVMRSGELFF. As DNA, the CDR3 is TGCGCCAGCAGCTTCCGTGACAGATCGGTGGTGATGAGATCCGGGGAGCTGTTTTTT.